A selection of T cell receptor beta chains follows, all from one sample in a study of CD8 T cells in Susac syndrome. Each CDR3 protein gets one entry after TCRdb re-called the immunoSEQ multiplex PCR reads with MiXCR. The sample lists a few hundred thousand distinct CDR3 sequences, 95% seen once, with roughly 0.1% in the top ten. Sequenced input: CD4+ T cells from PBMCs. These receptors were collected from a human donor with multiple sclerosis. CDR3s include the opening cysteine and the closing phenylalanine or tryptophan. Each record gives: clone size, J gene, D gene, V gene, CDR3 DNA, CDR3 protein. The D gene is left open where the match is weak. Some rows have no size entry. The others give once, few or many, or a class for an expanded clone.

- | TRBJ2-1 | - | TRBV7-2 | TGTGCCAGCAGCATGGACTCTAACTACAATGAGCAGTTCTTC | CASSMDSNYNEQFF
- | TRBJ2-7 | - | TRBV29-1 | TGCAGCGTTGAGCTAGGGCCAAGGGTGCAGTACTTC | CSVELGPRVQYF
- | TRBJ2-2 | TRBD2 | TRBV12-5 | TGTGCTAGTGGTTTGGTACAATCCGGGGGGAGGACCGGGGAGCTGTTTTTT | CASGLVQSGGRTGELFF
once | TRBJ1-1 | - | TRBV25-1 | TGTGCCAGCATCCCGAGGACGGACACTGAAGCTTTCTTT | CASIPRTDTEAFF
- | TRBJ2-7 | TRBD2 | TRBV3-1 | TGTGCCAGCAGCAATGGACTAGCCGGAGCCGAGCAGTACTTC | CASSNGLAGAEQYF
- | TRBJ2-7 | TRBD1 | TRBV29-1 | TGCAGCGTTGCTCGGCTAAGGACAGGCGAGCAGTACTTC | CSVARLRTGEQYF
- | TRBJ1-1 | TRBD1 | TRBV15 | TGTGCCACCAGCAGAGTGGTGGGACAGGGTGGCACTGAAGCTTTCTTT | CATSRVVGQGGTEAFF
- | TRBJ1-5 | - | TRBV30 | TGTGCCTGGAGTGCCTCCTCTAGCAATCAGCCCCAGCATTTT | CAWSASSSNQPQHF
- | TRBJ2-1 | - | TRBV20-1 | TGCAGTGCTAGAATGCTAGGACGGGATTGGAATGAGCAGTTCTTC | CSARMLGRDWNEQFF
- | TRBJ2-1 | - | TRBV5-1 | TGCGCCAGCAGCTTGGATAGCAGTTGGGGCAATGAGCAGTTCTTC | CASSLDSSWGNEQFF
- | TRBJ2-3 | TRBD1 | TRBV24-1 | TGTGCCACCAGTGATTCCGGGACAGGGTTGACAGATACGCAGTATTTT | CATSDSGTGLTDTQYF
- | TRBJ2-1 | TRBD2 | TRBV20-1 | TGCAGTGCTCCCCGTAGCGGGAGAGGCGATGAGCAGTTCTTC | CSAPRSGRGDEQFF
- | TRBJ1-2 | TRBD1 | TRBV29-1 | TGCAGCGTTACCTCCGGGACAGGGAATGGCTACACCTTC | CSVTSGTGNGYTF
- | TRBJ2-3 | TRBD2 | TRBV12-3/TRBV12-4 | TGTGCCAGCAGCCTCGGGGGGGGATCTAGCACAGATACGCAGTATTTT | CASSLGGGSSTDTQYF
- | TRBJ1-6 | - | TRBV2 | TGTGCCAGCAGTGAACAGAGTAGGAATTCACCCCTCCACTTT | CASSEQSRNSPLHF
- | TRBJ2-5 | TRBD2 | TRBV2 | TGTGCCAGCAGCGACCAGGGACTAGCGGAGGAGACCCAGTACTTC | CASSDQGLAEETQYF
- | TRBJ2-7 | - | TRBV1 | TGCACCAGCGTCTCGAGCGGGGTTAGCTCCTACGAGCAGTACTTC | CTSVSSGVSSYEQYF
- | TRBJ1-1 | - | TRBV2 | TGTGCCAGCTGTAATCCCCTGAACACTGAAGCTTTCTTT | CASCNPLNTEAFF
- | TRBJ1-1 | - | TRBV7-9 | TGTGCCAGCAGCTTAGTTTGGAACACTGAAGCTTTCTTT | CASSLVWNTEAFF
- | TRBJ2-5 | - | TRBV5-4 | TGTGCCAGCAGCTTGTTTCTCAAGGAGACCCAGTACTTC | CASSLFLKETQYF